These 27 T cell receptor beta chains came from one sample sequenced in a study of control samples from healthy donors and cancer patients. Sequencing used immunoSEQ multiplex PCR; TCRdb keeps in-frame clones, though not all of them. Among around 130,000 clones listed, about 93% were seen once. Sequenced: PBMCs. These receptors were collected from a man aged 50 or older with head and neck cancer.

The chain uses TRBV28 and TRBJ1-2; D possibly corresponds to TRBD1 (6 bases). This CDR3 has 15 residues. Trimming removed 5 bases from V and 0 bases from J, with 13 bases in between. CDR1 is MDHEN and CDR2 is SYDVKM in the germline V gene. The DNA of the CDR3 is TGTGCCAGCAGTCCGCCCAAGGGGGCTAACTATGGCTACACCTTC. Translated: CASSPPKGANYGYTF.

This chain links TRBV30 with TRBJ2-3, with D perhaps TRBD2 (5 bases). Trimming cost V 0 bases and J 4 bases, with 11 bases left between them. This CDR3 comprises 14 residues. CDR1 and CDR2 from the germline V gene are GTSNPN and SVGIG (reference sequence). The CDR3 bases are TGTGCCTGGAGTGTACTGGGAGCAGCAGATACGCAGTATTTT. Translated: CAWSVLGAADTQYF.

The CDR3: CASSFGSSYNSPLHF. The CDR3 nucleotides read TGTGCCAGCAGCTTTGGGAGCTCCTATAATTCACCCCTCCACTTT. The chain employs TRBV7-9 and TRBJ1-6; D ambiguous. The ends were cut back, 3 bases at V and 0 bases at J, with 6 bases in the middle. The CDR3 is 15 amino acids. CDR1 is SEHNR and CDR2 is FQNEAQ in the germline V gene (reference sequence).

This clone has only one observation. The chain uses TRBV6-5 and TRBJ2-7, with D hard to call. Trimming removed 4 bases at V and 7 bases at J, with 14 bases between. This CDR3 has 13 residues. Germline CDR1 is MNHEY and CDR2 is SVGAGI. CDR3: CASSSLGVGEQYF. Written as DNA, the CDR3 is TGTGCCAGCAGTTCCTTAGGAGTCGGGGAGCAGTACTTC.

The table lists this clone with a count of one. This sequence joins TRBV12-3 or TRBV12-4 and TRBJ1-5; unclear D gene. V lost 6 bases to trimming and J lost 8 bases, with 8 bases between them. This CDR3 region has 11 residues. The CDR3 region is CASSAGEPQHF. In DNA form, the CDR3 reads TGTGCCAGCAGCGCGGGAGAGCCCCAGCATTTT.

V is TRBV9 and J is TRBJ2-2; D is uncertain. V lost 3 bases, J lost 5 bases, and 14 bases lay in between. CDR3 size: 15 residues. Germline V gene lookup returns CDR1 SGDLS and CDR2 YYNGEE. CDR3 nucleotide sequence: TGTGCCAGCAGCGCCCTTCCCGACGGGACCGGGGAGCTGTTTTTT. It translates to CASSALPDGTGELFF. Looking up the rest from reference TRBV9 and TRBJ2-2 gives the full variable domain: DSGVTQTPKHLITATGQRVTLRCSPRSGDLSVYWYQQSLDQGLQFLIQYYNGEERAKGNILERFSAQQFPDLHSELNLSSLELGDSALYFCASSALPDGTGELFFGEGSRLTVL.

The J gene is TRBJ2-1, the V gene TRBV7-2; D gene ambiguous. Looked up from germline, CDR1 is SGHTA and CDR2 is FQGNSA. The V gene lost 7 bases and the J gene lost 7 bases, with 8 bases spanning the gap. The CDR3 runs 11 residues. The CDR3 sequence is CASIVTNEQFF. CDR3 coding DNA: TGTGCCAGCATCGTAACAAATGAGCAGTTCTTC.

As regards this clone: Other DNA sequences of this sample code for an identical CDR3. The chain recombines TRBV5-1 with TRBJ1-1, with a tentative D call TRBD1 (5 bases). The CDR3 extends over 14 amino acids. Germline loops: CDR1 SGHRS, CDR2 YFSETQ. V was pared by 0 bases and J by 0 bases, with 6 bases between. CDR3 in amino acids: CASSLGDLNTEAFF. The CDR3 bases are TGCGCCAGCAGCTTGGGGGACCTGAACACTGAAGCTTTCTTT.

The V gene is TRBV19, the J gene TRBJ2-1; 10 bases match TRBD2. V shed 10 bases and J 5 bases; nucleotides not matched to a gene: 17. Germline assignment: CDR1 LNHDA and CDR2 SQIVND (reference sequence). The CDR3 loop spans 17 amino acids. CDR3 amino acids: CATKDRVGTSANNEQFF. CDR3 nucleotides: TGTGCCACCAAGGACAGGGTTGGGACTAGCGCCAACAATGAGCAGTTCTTC.

V usage is TRBV6-4 and J usage is TRBJ2-2; 10 positions match TRBD2. V gave up 5 bases and J gave up 2 bases; unmatched junction bases: 8. This CDR3 has 17 residues. The germline CDR1 and CDR2 sequences are MRHNA and SNTAGT. In nucleotides, the CDR3 is TGTGCCAGCAGTTTGGCTAGCGGGGGCTCAAACACCGGGGAGCTGTTTTTT. Its protein product is CASSLASGGSNTGELFF.

This chain joins TRBV7-6 and TRBJ2-5, with TRBD1 as a possible D gene (5 bases). The CDR3 loop spans 15 amino acids. Germline values: CDR1 SGHVS, CDR2 FNYEAQ. V lost 5 bases to trimming and J lost 3 bases, with 16 bases between them. CDR3 in DNA: TGTGCCAGCAGCCCGCCAACTCTAGGGGAAGAGACCCAGTACTTC. Amino acid sequence: CASSPPTLGEETQYF.

The chain carries TRBV30 and TRBJ2-1; tentative D call: TRBD1 (5 bases). CDR3 size: 16 residues. Germline V gives CDR1 GTSNPN, CDR2 SVGIG (reference sequence). The V and J ends lost 3 bases and 1 base respectively, with 16 bases between them. For the CDR3, the DNA is TGTGCCTGGAGGGTGAAGGACACCTTTTCCTACAATGAGCAGTTCTTC. It specifies CAWRVKDTFSYNEQFF.

V usage is TRBV3-1 (or the pseudogene TRBV3-2) and J usage is TRBJ2-4; D gene uncertain. Germline lookup yields CDR1 LGHDT and CDR2 YNNKEL (reference sequence). The CDR3 has 14 amino acids. The ends were cut back, 0 bases at V and 3 bases at J, with 6 bases in the middle. The CDR3 region is CASSQEASKNIQYF. As DNA, the CDR3 is TGTGCCAGCAGCCAAGAGGCTAGCAAAAACATTCAGTACTTC.

This chain joins TRBV10-3 and TRBJ2-7, with D maybe TRBD2 (6 bases). V was clipped by 8 bases and J by 6 bases, with 14 bases between them. Germline values: CDR1 ENHRY, CDR2 SYGVKD. The CDR3 loop spans 12 amino acids. CDR3 nucleotides: TGTGCCATCCTTACGGGGGAAGGCGAGCAGTACTTC. This codes for CAILTGEGEQYF.

This chain links TRBV18 with TRBJ2-1; 7 bases map to TRBD1. The CDR3 contains 15 residues. Looked up from germline, CDR1 is KGHSH and CDR2 is LQKENI. V shed 6 bases, J shed 7 bases, and the junction held 12 bases outside the gene matches. The CDR3 loop reads CASSLGRGILNEQFF. CDR3 bases: TGTGCCAGCTCCCTAGGCAGGGGGATTTTGAATGAGCAGTTCTTC. Variable domain in full (rest from reference TRBV18 and TRBJ2-1): NAGVMQNPRHLVRRRGQEARLRCSPMKGHSHVYWYRQLPEEGLKFMVYLQKENIIDESGMPKERFSAEFPKEGPSILRIQQVVRGDSAAYFCASSLGRGILNEQFFGPGTRLTVL.

The CDR3 protein is CAISDPLATDTQYF. The CDR3, as DNA: TGTGCCATCAGTGATCCATTGGCCACAGATACGCAGTATTTT. The rearrangement joins TRBV10-3 to TRBJ2-3; D not certain. V lost 3 bases and J lost 2, with 9 bases in between. CDR3 length equals 14 residues. CDR1 is ENHRY and CDR2 is SYGVKD in the germline V gene.

The rearrangement links TRBV7-3 to TRBJ2-3; D gene unclear. The CDR3 covers 12 residues. V was shortened by 4 bases and J by 10 bases, with 12 bases between the two germline ends. CDR1 and CDR2 (germline): SGHTA, FQGTGA. As DNA, the CDR3 is TGTGCCAGCAGCTCGTCGGCATATCCGCAGTATTTT. This sequence encodes CASSSSAYPQYF.

The rearrangement links TRBV6-2 or TRBV6-3 to TRBJ1-6; D is possibly TRBD1 (5 bases). The CDR3 totals 12 residues. From germline, CDR1 is MNHEY and CDR2 SVGEGT. The V end lost 5 bases, the J end lost 15 bases, and 14 bases lay between the germline ends. The CDR3: CASSARPGHLHF. The CDR3 DNA is TGTGCCAGCAGTGCCCGTCCGGGGCACCTCCACTTT.

The V gene is TRBV7-2, the J gene TRBJ1-5; possible D gene TRBD1, 5 bases. Germline loops: CDR1 SGHTA, CDR2 FQGNSA. Trimming removed 1 base at V and 1 base at J, with 8 bases between. The length of the CDR3 is 15 residues. CDR3 DNA sequence: TGTGCCAGCAGCTTAGAGGGGTTGAGCAATCAGCCCCAGCATTTT. Its translation: CASSLEGLSNQPQHF.

The chain couples TRBV19 to TRBJ1-1; TRBD1 is a possible D gene (5 bases). This CDR3 has 11 residues. Deletions cut 7 bases from V and 5 bases from J, with 8 bases between. Germline V CDR1 and CDR2: LNHDA, SQIVND (reference sequence). CDR3 loop: CASIWGTEAFF. As DNA, the CDR3 is TGTGCCAGTATATGGGGGACTGAAGCTTTCTTT.

The CDR3 loop reads CASSFLAGADTQYF. In DNA form, the CDR3 reads TGTGCCAGCAGCTTCTTAGCGGGGGCAGATACGCAGTATTTT. The chain recombines TRBV7-2 with TRBJ2-3; 9 bases fit TRBD2. The CDR3 totals 14 residues. The V gene end was trimmed by 3 bases and the J gene end by 4 bases; junction bases not matched to a gene: 2. Germline V lookup: CDR1 SGHTA, CDR2 FQGNSA.

The chain carries TRBV7-2 and TRBJ2-5, with D perhaps matching TRBD1 (5 bases). CDR1 and CDR2 from the germline V gene are SGHTA and FQGNSA. V was pared by 2 bases and J by 5 bases, with 15 bases between. The CDR3 totals 15 residues. CDR3: CASSLNSNAGETQYF. Here the CDR3 DNA reads TGTGCCAGCAGCTTAAATTCTAACGCAGGGGAGACCCAGTACTTC.

This clone appeared a single time. The rearrangement joins TRBV6-5 to TRBJ2-7, with D possibly TRBD2 on 7 matching bases. V lost 2 bases to trimming and J lost 5 bases, with 10 bases between them. CDR1 is MNHEY, CDR2 SVGAGI, per germline. This CDR3 is built from 13 residues. CDR3 in DNA: TGTGCCAGCAGTTACGGGGGGGCCGACGAGCAGTACTTC. This gives the protein CASSYGGADEQYF.

Only a few counts were recorded for this clone. At one end, the junction sequence differs from germline, possibly due to a read error. This rearrangement joins TRBV4-2 to TRBJ1-2, with unresolved D. There are 12 residues in the CDR3. Germline V lookup: CDR1 LGHNA, CDR2 YNFKEQ. The CDR3 sequence: CASSQDTMGYHF. The CDR3 DNA reads TGTGCCAGCAGCCAAGACACAATGGGGTATCACTTC.

The rearrangement uses TRBV15 and TRBJ1-2; the D gene is possibly TRBD1 (5 bases). With 4 bases removed from V and 2 bases from J, the gap between germline ends came to 11 bases. The CDR3 consists of 14 residues. CDR1 is LNHNV and CDR2 is YYDKDF in the germline V gene (reference sequence). The CDR3 loop is CATSNRDGNYGYTF. The CDR3, as DNA: TGTGCCACCAGCAACCGGGACGGGAACTATGGCTACACCTTC.

The chain has TRBV19 and TRBJ1-2; 8 nucleotides agree with TRBD1. Trimming cost V 6 bases and J 5 bases; bases outside gene matches: 8. The CDR3 contains 14 residues. CDR1 and CDR2 (germline): LNHDA, SQIVND (reference sequence). The CDR3 DNA reads as TGTGCCAGTAGCCCGGACAGGGCTCTATATGGCTACACCTTC. Translating gives CASSPDRALYGYTF.

This clone was counted only a few times. Germline and junction disagree at one end, which may indicate a read error. CDR3 region: CASRHLSGTGQTIF. In nucleotides, the CDR3 is TGTGCCAGCAGACACCTTTCCGGGACAGGGCAGACCATCTTC. This rearrangement joins TRBV14 to TRBJ1-2, with 9 bases identical to TRBD1. CDR1 is SGHDN and CDR2 is FVKESK in the germline V gene. The CDR3 is made up of 14 amino acids.